This TCR beta chain was recovered during a study of shared clonotypes between healthy human individuals. Looking at the study overall: Each donor contributed plates that comprised three CD4 naive, three CD4 memory, two CD8 naive and one CD8 memory.

It was across several immunoSEQ plates that each subset's genomic DNA was evenly split. Sequenced by immunoSEQ multiplex PCR; TCRdb stores in-frame clones only, minus some. Here the sample spans about 2.3 million clones, 85% to 95% being singletons. With regard to this clone: Its specificity is not known.

Study-wide results and limits: Investigators collected only blood, and repertoires in tissues likely differ. Naive subsets generally had larger estimated richness than memory subsets.

V shed 3 bases and J shed 8 bases, with 11 bases lying between them. This CDR3 has 14 residues. Per germline, CDR1 LNHNV and CDR2 YYDKDF (reference sequence). The clonotype originates from a man in his late teens or twenties in good health. Some clones in this sample may be carry-over from other donors' samples. V gene TRBV15 combines with J gene TRBJ1-6; D remains unclear. The specimen sequenced was naive CD4+ T cells from PBMCs. Regarding subset: CD45RA+ positively selected. The chain's CDR3 is CATSRTPQYSPLHF. The DNA for the CDR3 is TGTGCCACCAGCAGGACCCCCCAGTATTCACCCCTCCACTTT.